A selection of T cell receptor beta chains follows, all from one sample in a study of T-cell reconstitution after alpha-beta-depleted transplantation in children. MiXCR was run by TCRdb on the PCR reads, yielding one entry per CDR3 protein. This table holds around 670,000 distinct CDR3 sequences, over 10% found once. The sample in question was PBMCs, obtained before TCRalphabeta/CD19-depleted stem cell transplant. Receptors were obtained from a girl aged 2 to 10 with congenital amegakaryocytic thrombocytopenia, due to receive a stem cell transplant. The CDR3 runs from the conserved cysteine through the conserved F or W. The D gene is left open where the match is weak. Size is omitted from some rows. Given values are once, few, many or a class for expanded clones.

v_gene: TRBV5-1; j_gene: TRBJ2-1; d_gene: TRBD2; abundance: many; CDR3aa: CASREPLAATLGKQFF; CDR3nt: TGCGCCAGCAGGGAACCACTAGCGGCCACTCTGGGTAAACAGTTCTTC
v_gene: TRBV30; j_gene: TRBJ2-1; d_gene: .; abundance: many; CDR3aa: CAWSRNNEQFF; CDR3nt: TGTGCCTGGAGTAGAAACAATGAGCAGTTCTTC
v_gene: TRBV20-1; j_gene: TRBJ2-7; d_gene: .; abundance: many; CDR3aa: CSATWYGPLYEQYF; CDR3nt: TGCAGTGCCACTTGGTACGGCCCACTTTACGAGCAGTACTTC
v_gene: TRBV12-3/TRBV12-4; j_gene: TRBJ1-3; d_gene: TRBD1; abundance: few; CDR3aa: CASSATGAGNTIYF; CDR3nt: TGTGCCAGCAGTGCTACAGGGGCAGGAAACACCATATATTTT
v_gene: TRBV5-1; j_gene: TRBJ2-1; d_gene: .; abundance: many; CDR3aa: CASSLAGITGNEQFF; CDR3nt: TGCGCCAGCAGCTTGGCGGGGATCACAGGTAATGAGCAGTTCTTC
v_gene: TRBV5-1; j_gene: TRBJ2-3; d_gene: .; abundance: many; CDR3aa: CASSLVLRTDTQYF; CDR3nt: TGCGCCAGCAGCTTGGTGCTACGCACAGATACGCAGTATTTT
v_gene: TRBV18; j_gene: TRBJ1-1; d_gene: .; abundance: .; CDR3aa: CASSPSGRNTEAFF; CDR3nt: TGTGCCAGCTCACCGAGCGGCAGGAACACTGAAGCTTTCTTT
v_gene: TRBV5-4; j_gene: TRBJ2-3; d_gene: TRBD2; abundance: .; CDR3aa: CASSRPRGGQEDTQYF; CDR3nt: TGTGCCAGCAGCCGACCGAGGGGAGGGCAGGAAGATACGCAGTATTTT
v_gene: TRBV20-1; j_gene: TRBJ2-7; d_gene: TRBD2; abundance: many; CDR3aa: CSARSGLASYEQYF; CDR3nt: TGCAGTGCTAGATCGGGACTAGCGTCCTACGAGCAGTACTTC
v_gene: TRBV10-2; j_gene: TRBJ2-3; d_gene: .; abundance: .; CDR3aa: CASRSRSTQYF; CDR3nt: TGCGCCAGCCGGTCCAGGAGTACGCAGTATTTT
v_gene: TRBV6-1; j_gene: TRBJ2-3; d_gene: TRBD1; abundance: .; CDR3aa: CASSQDRTTDTQYF; CDR3nt: TGTGCCAGCTCCCAGGACAGGACCACAGATACGCAGTATTTT
v_gene: TRBV5-4; j_gene: TRBJ2-1; d_gene: .; abundance: few; CDR3aa: CASTQAGTKQFF; CDR3nt: TGTGCCAGCACCCAGGCCGGGACAAAGCAGTTCTTC
v_gene: TRBV4-2; j_gene: TRBJ1-1; d_gene: .; abundance: few; CDR3aa: CASSLLKGTNTEAFF; CDR3nt: TGTGCCAGCAGCCTATTAAAAGGAACGAACACTGAAGCTTTCTTT
v_gene: TRBV5-1; j_gene: TRBJ2-1; d_gene: .; abundance: .; CDR3aa: CASAPGIRDNEQFF; CDR3nt: TGCGCCAGCGCTCCCGGCATACGGGACAATGAGCAGTTCTTC
v_gene: TRBV29-1; j_gene: TRBJ1-3; d_gene: TRBD1; abundance: .; CDR3aa: CSVGTEINPDSGNTIYF; CDR3nt: TGCAGCGTCGGGACAGAGATCAACCCTGACTCTGGAAACACCATATATTTT
v_gene: TRBV12-3/TRBV12-4; j_gene: TRBJ2-7; d_gene: .; abundance: .; CDR3aa: CASSFRLGQYEQYF; CDR3nt: TGTGCCAGCAGTTTTAGACTTGGACAGTACGAGCAGTACTTC
v_gene: TRBV2; j_gene: TRBJ2-7; d_gene: .; abundance: .; CDR3aa: CASRRERTNYEQYF; CDR3nt: TGTGCCAGCAGGCGCGAGCGGACAAACTACGAGCAGTACTTC
v_gene: TRBV20-1; j_gene: TRBJ2-1; d_gene: TRBD2; abundance: many; CDR3aa: CSASLAGVARFF; CDR3nt: TGCAGTGCTTCACTAGCGGGAGTTGCTAGGTTCTTC
v_gene: TRBV2; j_gene: TRBJ2-5; d_gene: TRBD2; abundance: .; CDR3aa: CAGGLAGVETQYF; CDR3nt: TGTGCCGGAGGACTAGCGGGAGTTGAGACCCAGTACTTC
v_gene: TRBV6-5; j_gene: TRBJ2-2; d_gene: .; abundance: many; CDR3aa: CASRGDTTNTGELFF; CDR3nt: TGTGCCAGCAGGGGGGACACTACTAACACCGGGGAGCTGTTTTTT
v_gene: TRBV28; j_gene: TRBJ1-6; d_gene: .; abundance: many; CDR3aa: CASSPSFSRARYNSPLHF; CDR3nt: TGTGCCAGCAGCCCCTCGTTTTCGAGGGCTAGGTATAATTCACCCCTCCACTTT
v_gene: TRBV11-2; j_gene: TRBJ2-3; d_gene: .; abundance: few; CDR3aa: CASSLRWGADTQYF; CDR3nt: TGTGCCAGCAGCTTACGGTGGGGGGCGGATACGCAGTATTTT
v_gene: TRBV12-3/TRBV12-4; j_gene: TRBJ2-3; d_gene: .; abundance: .; CDR3aa: CASTGPGTTDTQYF; CDR3nt: TGTGCCTCTACAGGGCCGGGTACCACAGATACGCAGTATTTT
v_gene: TRBV5-5; j_gene: TRBJ2-1; d_gene: .; abundance: many; CDR3aa: CASSSGTHNEQFF; CDR3nt: TGTGCCAGCAGCTCCGGGACGCACAATGAGCAGTTCTTC
v_gene: TRBV14; j_gene: TRBJ2-7; d_gene: .; abundance: .; CDR3aa: CAREGRPEQYF; CDR3nt: TGTGCCAGGGAGGGACGGCCCGAGCAGTACTTC
v_gene: TRBV3-1; j_gene: TRBJ2-1; d_gene: .; abundance: .; CDR3aa: CASSQDGRSYNEQFF; CDR3nt: TGTGCCAGCAGCCAAGACGGTAGATCCTACAATGAGCAGTTCTTC
v_gene: TRBV12-3/TRBV12-4; j_gene: TRBJ2-1; d_gene: .; abundance: many; CDR3aa: CASSGGDLNFYNEQFF; CDR3nt: TGTGCCAGCAGTGGTGGGGACTTAAATTTCTACAATGAGCAGTTCTTC
v_gene: TRBV20-1; j_gene: TRBJ2-3; d_gene: TRBD2; abundance: .; CDR3aa: CSASAAGGPSDTQYF; CDR3nt: TGCAGTGCTAGTGCAGCGGGAGGGCCTTCAGATACGCAGTATTTT
v_gene: TRBV14; j_gene: TRBJ2-4; d_gene: .; abundance: many; CDR3aa: CASSQGGYIQYF; CDR3nt: TGTGCCAGCAGCCAAGGAGGATACATTCAGTACTTC
v_gene: TRBV6-1; j_gene: TRBJ1-1; d_gene: .; abundance: many; CDR3aa: CASNRGVMNTEAFF; CDR3nt: TGTGCCAGCAACCGAGGGGTGATGAACACTGAAGCTTTCTTT
v_gene: TRBV19; j_gene: TRBJ2-3; d_gene: .; abundance: .; CDR3aa: CASSSPGGVGTDTQYF; CDR3nt: TGTGCCAGTAGTTCACCTGGGGGAGTGGGCACAGATACGCAGTATTTT
v_gene: TRBV28; j_gene: TRBJ1-3; d_gene: .; abundance: many; CDR3aa: CASDSGGSGNTIYF; CDR3nt: TGTGCCAGCGACTCGGGGGGCTCTGGAAACACCATATATTTT
v_gene: TRBV18; j_gene: TRBJ2-3; d_gene: .; abundance: once; CDR3aa: CASSPMATDTQYF; CDR3nt: TGTGCCAGCTCACCAATGGCGACAGATACGCAGTATTTT
v_gene: TRBV20-1; j_gene: TRBJ2-5; d_gene: TRBD2; abundance: .; CDR3aa: CSARAMGGAETQYF; CDR3nt: TGCAGTGCTAGGGCCATGGGAGGGGCAGAGACCCAGTACTTC
v_gene: TRBV10-2; j_gene: TRBJ2-7; d_gene: TRBD2; abundance: .; CDR3aa: CASSESWREMREQYF; CDR3nt: TGCGCCAGCAGTGAGTCGTGGCGGGAGATGCGCGAGCAGTACTTC
v_gene: TRBV20-1; j_gene: TRBJ2-3; d_gene: .; abundance: many; CDR3aa: CSARDPSPRRDTQYF; CDR3nt: TGCAGTGCTAGAGATCCCTCACCGAGGAGGGATACGCAGTATTTT
v_gene: TRBV29-1; j_gene: TRBJ2-3; d_gene: .; abundance: many; CDR3aa: CSVAFTGTHYSTDTQYF; CDR3nt: TGCAGCGTTGCGTTTACCGGGACTCACTATAGCACAGATACGCAGTATTTT
v_gene: TRBV12-3/TRBV12-4; j_gene: TRBJ2-1; d_gene: TRBD2; abundance: many; CDR3aa: CASRSTSGRAHEQFF; CDR3nt: TGTGCCAGCAGATCGACTAGCGGGAGGGCCCATGAGCAGTTCTTC
v_gene: TRBV4-1; j_gene: TRBJ2-5; d_gene: .; abundance: few; CDR3aa: CASSQFPRVGETQYF; CDR3nt: TGCGCCAGCAGCCAATTTCCCCGGGTTGGGGAGACCCAGTACTTC
v_gene: TRBV5-1; j_gene: TRBJ2-7; d_gene: .; abundance: .; CDR3aa: CASSLEGGATAHGQYF; CDR3nt: TGCGCCAGCAGCTTGGAGGGCGGTGCGACAGCCCACGGGCAGTACTTC
v_gene: TRBV10-3; j_gene: TRBJ2-7; d_gene: .; abundance: many; CDR3aa: CAISELDFYEQYF; CDR3nt: TGTGCCATCAGTGAATTGGACTTTTACGAGCAGTACTTC
v_gene: TRBV20-1; j_gene: TRBJ1-2; d_gene: TRBD1; abundance: .; CDR3aa: CSASITGADGYTF; CDR3nt: TGCAGTGCTAGTATCACAGGGGCAGATGGCTACACCTTC
v_gene: TRBV12-3/TRBV12-4; j_gene: TRBJ2-1; d_gene: TRBD2; abundance: .; CDR3aa: CASSFPAGGGEQFF; CDR3nt: TGTGCCAGCAGTTTCCCAGCGGGAGGGGGGGAGCAGTTCTTC
v_gene: TRBV3-1; j_gene: TRBJ2-1; d_gene: .; abundance: many; CDR3aa: CASSHGNEQFF; CDR3nt: TGTGCCAGCAGCCACGGCAATGAGCAGTTCTTC
v_gene: TRBV5-1; j_gene: TRBJ2-2; d_gene: TRBD1; abundance: .; CDR3aa: CSSRPTFSGGLNTGELFF; CDR3nt: TGCTCCAGCAGGCCGACGTTTTCAGGGGGCCTTAACACCGGGGAGCTGTTTTTT
v_gene: TRBV7-3; j_gene: TRBJ2-3; d_gene: .; abundance: .; CDR3aa: CASSLNGDSGYTQYF; CDR3nt: TGTGCCAGCAGCTTAAACGGGGACTCAGGCTATACGCAGTATTTT
v_gene: TRBV20-1; j_gene: TRBJ2-5; d_gene: .; abundance: .; CDR3aa: CSAREGAAQYF; CDR3nt: TGCAGTGCTAGAGAGGGTGCGGCCCAGTACTTC
v_gene: TRBV12-3/TRBV12-4; j_gene: TRBJ2-3; d_gene: .; abundance: few; CDR3aa: CASSLGRFTSRDRDTQYF; CDR3nt: TGTGCCAGCAGTTTAGGTCGTTTTACGTCCAGGGATAGGGATACGCAGTATTTT
v_gene: TRBV4-1; j_gene: TRBJ2-1; d_gene: TRBD1; abundance: .; CDR3aa: CASSQSPPGQGMNEQFF; CDR3nt: TGCGCCAGCAGCCAGTCTCCCCCGGGACAGGGGATGAATGAGCAGTTCTTC
v_gene: TRBV20-1; j_gene: TRBJ2-7; d_gene: TRBD1; abundance: few; CDR3aa: CSAAGTGLYEQYF; CDR3nt: TGCAGTGCTGCCGGGACAGGGCTCTACGAGCAGTACTTC
v_gene: TRBV29-1; j_gene: TRBJ1-2; d_gene: TRBD1; abundance: few; CDR3aa: CTGLRGLVANYGYTF; CDR3nt: TGCACCGGTCTCAGGGGGCTGGTAGCTAACTATGGCTACACCTTC
v_gene: TRBV12-3/TRBV12-4; j_gene: TRBJ2-7; d_gene: .; abundance: few; CDR3aa: CASSWAVYEQYF; CDR3nt: TGTGCCAGCAGTTGGGCCGTCTACGAGCAGTACTTC
v_gene: TRBV15; j_gene: TRBJ2-3; d_gene: .; abundance: many; CDR3aa: CATSRGGTDTQYF; CDR3nt: TGTGCCACCAGCAGAGGAGGGACAGATACGCAGTATTTT
v_gene: TRBV12-3/TRBV12-4; j_gene: TRBJ2-7; d_gene: TRBD2; abundance: many; CDR3aa: CASSGTSGRYEQYF; CDR3nt: TGTGCCAGCAGCGGGACTAGCGGAAGATACGAGCAGTACTTC